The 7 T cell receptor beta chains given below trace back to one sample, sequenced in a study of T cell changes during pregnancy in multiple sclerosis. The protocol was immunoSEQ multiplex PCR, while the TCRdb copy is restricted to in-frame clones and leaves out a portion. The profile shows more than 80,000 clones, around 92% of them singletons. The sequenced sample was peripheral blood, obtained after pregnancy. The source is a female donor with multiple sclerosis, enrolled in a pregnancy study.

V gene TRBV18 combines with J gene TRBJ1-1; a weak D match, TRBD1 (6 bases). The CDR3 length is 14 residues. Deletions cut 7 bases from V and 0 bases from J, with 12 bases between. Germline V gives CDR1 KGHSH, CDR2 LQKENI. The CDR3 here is CASCVGAMNTEAFF. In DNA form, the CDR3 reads TGTGCCAGCTGTGTGGGGGCGATGAACACTGAAGCTTTCTTT.

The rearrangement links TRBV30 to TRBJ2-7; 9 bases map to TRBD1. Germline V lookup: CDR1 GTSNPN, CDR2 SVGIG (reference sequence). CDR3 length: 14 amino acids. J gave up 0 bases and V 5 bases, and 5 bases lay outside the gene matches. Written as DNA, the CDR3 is TGTGCCTGGGCCGGGACAGGGACCTCCTACGAGCAGTACTTC. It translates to CAWAGTGTSYEQYF.

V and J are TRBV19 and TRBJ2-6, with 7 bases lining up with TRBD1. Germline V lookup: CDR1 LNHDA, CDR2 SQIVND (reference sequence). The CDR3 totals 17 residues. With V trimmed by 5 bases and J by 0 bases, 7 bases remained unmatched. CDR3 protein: CASSLPGQISGANVLTF. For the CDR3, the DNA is TGTGCCAGTAGTCTGCCGGGACAGATCTCTGGGGCCAACGTCCTGACTTTC. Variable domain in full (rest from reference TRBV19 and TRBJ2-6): DGGITQSPKYLFRKEGQNVTLSCEQNLNHDAMYWYRQDPGQGLRLIYYSQIVNDFQKGDIAEGYSVSREKKESFPLTVTSAQKNPTAFYLCASSLPGQISGANVLTFGAGSRLTVL.

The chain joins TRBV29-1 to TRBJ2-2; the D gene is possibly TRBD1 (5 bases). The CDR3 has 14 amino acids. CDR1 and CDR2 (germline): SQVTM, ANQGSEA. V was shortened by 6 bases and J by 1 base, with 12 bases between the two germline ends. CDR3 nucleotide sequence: TGCAGCGTACCTATCGACAGGAACACCGGGGAGCTGTTTTTT. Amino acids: CSVPIDRNTGELFF.

The chain's CDR3 is CASKPGLGSHEQFF. CDR3 nucleotide sequence: TGTGCCAGCAAACCGGGACTAGGGTCCCATGAGCAGTTCTTC. The chain uses TRBV6-6 and TRBJ2-1; 8 positions agree with TRBD2. Germline assignment: CDR1 MNHNY and CDR2 SVGAGI (reference sequence). Losses at the gene ends were 7 bases for V and 8 bases for J; bases not matched to a gene: 10. This CDR3 has 14 amino acids.

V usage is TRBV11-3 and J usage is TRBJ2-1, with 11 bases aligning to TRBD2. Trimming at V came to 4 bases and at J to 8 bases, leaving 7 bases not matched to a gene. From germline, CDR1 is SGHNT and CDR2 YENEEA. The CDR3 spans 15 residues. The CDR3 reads CASSSSTSGSYEQFF. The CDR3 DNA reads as TGTGCCAGCAGCTCCTCCACTAGCGGGAGCTATGAGCAGTTCTTC.

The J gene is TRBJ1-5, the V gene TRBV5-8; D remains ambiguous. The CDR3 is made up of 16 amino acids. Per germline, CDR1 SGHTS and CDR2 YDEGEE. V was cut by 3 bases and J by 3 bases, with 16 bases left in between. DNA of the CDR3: TGTGCCAGCAGCTCCCTCGGCAGGCGCAACAATCAGCCCCAGCATTTT. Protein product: CASSSLGRRNNQPQHF. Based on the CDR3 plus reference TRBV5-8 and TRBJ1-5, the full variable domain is EAGVTQSPTHLIKTRGQQATLRCSPISGHTSVYWYQQALGLGLQFLLWYDEGEERNRGNFPPRFSGRQFPNYSSELNVNALELEDSALYLCASSSLGRRNNQPQHFGDGTRLSIL.